The 24 T cell receptor beta chains listed next were all sequenced from one sample in a study of shared clonotypes between healthy human individuals (dated by TCRdb to the early 2020s). Library preparation was by the immunoSEQ multiplex PCR assay. Drawn from immuneACCESS, this table holds only the in-frame rearrangements with V and J called that TCRdb kept. Clones are partly lost; checked studies trace under half to an unresolved V gene and leave the rest unexplained. This sample is represented by 2 million to 2.5 million clones; around 95% of them were singletons. The leading ten clones occupy 0.1% to 0.15% of the sample. Sequencing was carried out using naive CD4+ T cells sorted from blood. According to the study, the label for this sample's cell subset or site signals: CD45RA+ positively selected. The source is a man between 18 and 29 years old in good health.

This chain links TRBV10-3 with TRBJ2-5; the D call may be TRBD1 or TRBD2 (7 bases each). This CDR3 is 14 amino acids long. CDR1 is ENHRY, CDR2 SYGVKD, per germline. V lost 4 bases and J lost 9, with 18 bases in between. The CDR3 region is CAISGEGQTFPQYF. DNA for the CDR3: TGTGCCATCAGTGGGGAGGGACAGACGTTTCCCCAGTACTTC.

The V and J genes are TRBV10-3 and TRBJ2-3; D uncertain. Germline values: CDR1 ENHRY, CDR2 SYGVKD. V lost 0 bases, J lost 4 bases, and 5 bases lay in between. This CDR3 has 13 residues. In DNA form, the CDR3 reads TGTGCCATCAGTGAGTCCCTAGCAGATACGCAGTATTTT. Encoded protein: CAISESLADTQYF.

Remarks on this clone: One junction end disagrees with the germline gene, perhaps due to a read error. The chain links TRBV7-7 to TRBJ2-3, with D maybe TRBD1 (7 bases). In germline, CDR1 is SSHAT, CDR2 FNYEAQ (reference sequence). The CDR3 loop spans 15 amino acids. Written as DNA, the CDR3 is TGTGCTAGCAGCCTACAGGGGACTAGCACAGATACGCAGTATTTT. Translating gives CASSLQGTSTDTQYF.

This sequence joins TRBV6-5 and TRBJ2-7; D not certain. Looked up from germline, CDR1 is MNHEY and CDR2 is SVGAGI. Trimming shortened V by 2 bases and J by 3 bases, and 8 bases separated the two germline ends. This CDR3 has 13 amino acids. The CDR3 reads CASSYHTDYEQYF. The CDR3 DNA is TGTGCCAGCAGTTACCATACAGACTACGAGCAGTACTTC.

The chain couples TRBV19 to TRBJ1-5; D is unclear. From germline, CDR1 is LNHDA and CDR2 SQIVND (reference sequence). This CDR3 contains 14 residues. Trimming took off 5 bases at V and 5 bases at J, with 13 bases between the two ends. The CDR3 loop is CASSPPGFYQPQHF. CDR3 DNA: TGTGCCAGTAGTCCTCCGGGGTTTTATCAGCCCCAGCATTTT.

The chain links TRBV30 to TRBJ1-3; D perhaps matches TRBD1 (6 bases). The CDR3 is 20 residues long. V was shortened by 3 bases and J by 1 base, with 28 bases between the two germline ends. CDR1 is GTSNPN, CDR2 SVGIG, per germline (reference sequence). The CDR3 reads CAWRGVAGDEVGSSGNTIYF. The DNA for the CDR3 is TGTGCCTGGAGGGGGGTTGCAGGGGATGAGGTTGGCTCATCTGGAAACACCATATATTTT.

This chain links TRBV5-6 with TRBJ1-2; D may be TRBD1 (6 bases). Germline assignment: CDR1 SGHDT and CDR2 YYEEEE. Deletions cut 4 bases from V and 4 bases from J, with 14 bases between. This CDR3 is 14 amino acids long. CDR3: CASSPFGQIYGYTF. DNA of the CDR3: TGTGCCAGCAGCCCTTTCGGACAGATCTATGGCTACACCTTC.

This clone was recorded once. V and J are TRBV5-1 and TRBJ2-2; D not certain. Trimming shortened V by 9 bases and J by 1 base, and 19 bases separated the two germline ends. CDR1 and CDR2 (germline): SGHRS, YFSETQ. The CDR3 extends over 16 amino acids. The CDR3 sequence is CATTPEGQMNTGELFF. The CDR3 coding sequence is TGCGCCACCACCCCCGAAGGGCAGATGAACACCGGGGAGCTGTTTTTT.

The gene calls are TRBV25-1 and TRBJ2-2; possible D gene TRBD1, 7 bases. V gave up 5 bases and J gave up 0 bases, with 13 bases separating them. Germline V lookup: CDR1 MGHDK, CDR2 SYGVNS. The CDR3 is 16 residues long. CDR3 in amino acids: CASSPTGRTNTGELFF. Here the CDR3 DNA reads TGTGCCAGCAGTCCGACAGGGAGGACGAACACCGGGGAGCTGTTTTTT.

This clone has just a few counts. Other DNA sequences of this sample code for an identical CDR3. The chain employs TRBV18 and TRBJ1-5; D may be TRBD1 (6 bases). V lost 3 bases and J 5 bases, leaving 11 bases between the germline ends. CDR1 is KGHSH, CDR2 LQKENI, per germline. This CDR3 comprises 14 residues. In DNA form, the CDR3 reads TGTGCCAGCTCACCGGGGGGCGGGGATCAGCCCCAGCATTTT. It is translated as CASSPGGGDQPQHF.

V is TRBV7-9 and J is TRBJ2-2, with D perhaps TRBD1 (5 bases). Germline CDR1 reads SEHNR; CDR2 reads FQNEAQ (reference sequence). CDR3 length: 19 amino acids. V was cut by 4 bases and J by 3 bases, with 24 bases left in between. The CDR3 DNA follows: TGTGCCAGCAGCTCTTGGGGCGCCCCGGGCCAAGGGGACACCGGGGAGCTGTTTTTT. It encodes CASSSWGAPGQGDTGELFF. The full variable domain, with the rest looked up from reference TRBV7-9 and TRBJ2-2, is DTGVSQNPRHKITKRGQNVTFRCDPISEHNRLYWYRQTLGQGPEFLTYFQNEAQLEKSRLLSDRFSAERPKGSFSTLEIQRTEQGDSAMYLCASSSWGAPGQGDTGELFFGEGSRLTVL.

This clone was seen once. This chain connects TRBV28 to TRBJ2-2, with 9 bases fitting TRBD1. Germline CDR1 MDHEN, CDR2 SYDVKM. The CDR3 extends over 15 amino acids. V shed 6 bases, J shed 6 bases, and the junction held 8 bases outside the gene matches. This CDR3 is CASSPGQGRAGELFF. Written as DNA, the CDR3 is TGTGCCAGCAGCCCGGGACAGGGTCGTGCCGGGGAGCTGTTTTTT.

The J gene is TRBJ2-1, the V gene TRBV6-5; D is possibly TRBD1 (6 bases). Deletions cut 5 bases from V and 9 bases from J, with 8 bases between. CDR3 length: 11 residues. Germline lookup yields CDR1 MNHEY and CDR2 SVGAGI. Written as DNA, the CDR3 is TGTGCCAGCAGTACAGGGTTTGAGCAGTTCTTC. Its protein product is CASSTGFEQFF.

The gene calls are TRBV6-1 and TRBJ2-3; no clear D. V lost 6 bases and J lost 4, with 14 bases in between. The germline V gene encodes CDR1 MNHNS and CDR2 SASEGT. The CDR3 is 14 residues long. CDR3 loop: CASRPPRFSDTQYF. In DNA form, the CDR3 reads TGTGCCAGCAGGCCTCCCAGGTTTTCAGATACGCAGTATTTT.

The DNA for the CDR3 is TGTGCCAGCAGGACAGGGGGCGAAGGAAAACTGTTTTTT. It yields the protein CASRTGGEGKLFF. The J gene is TRBJ1-4, the V gene TRBV6-5; TRBD1 matches 10 bases. There are 13 residues in the CDR3. Germline V gene data show CDR1 as MNHEY and CDR2 as SVGAGI. Trimming at V came to 6 bases and at J to 10 bases, leaving 5 bases not matched to a gene.

This clone was seen only a few times. The chain joins TRBV2 to TRBJ2-5; 7 bases agree with TRBD1. The CDR3 covers 12 residues. V was clipped by 8 bases and J by 2 bases; unmatched bases: 2. Germline CDR1 and CDR2: SNHLY and FYNNEI. The CDR3 region is CASGTVQETQYF. The CDR3 nucleotides read TGTGCCAGCGGGACAGTTCAAGAGACCCAGTACTTC.

Remarks on this clone: Different DNA sequences within this sample yield the same CDR3. V is TRBV5-4 and J is TRBJ1-1; perhaps TRBD1 as D (5 bases). This CDR3 has 14 amino acids. Germline V gene sequence: CDR1 SGHNT, CDR2 YYREEE (reference sequence). The germline V and J ends were trimmed by 3 bases and 2 bases, with 11 bases remaining between them. This CDR3 reads CASSSPTANTEAFF. The CDR3 DNA follows: TGTGCCAGCAGCTCCCCGACAGCTAACACTGAAGCTTTCTTT.

Comments on this clone: Other DNA sequences within the sample encode an identical CDR3. The chain carries TRBV28 and TRBJ2-7; no clear D gene. This CDR3 region has 13 residues. In germline, CDR1 is MDHEN, CDR2 SYDVKM. Trimming cost V 2 bases and J 2 bases, with 7 bases left between them. The CDR3 loop reads CASSLGQPYEQYF. The CDR3 DNA is TGTGCCAGCAGTTTAGGGCAGCCCTACGAGCAGTACTTC.

J is TRBJ2-2 and V is TRBV5-5, with D possibly TRBD2 on 5 matching bases. Trimming shortened V by 2 bases and J by 4 bases, and 18 bases separated the two germline ends. The CDR3 extends over 17 amino acids. CDR1 and CDR2 (germline): SGHKS, YYEKEE (reference sequence). The CDR3 DNA follows: TGTGCCAGCAGCTTCTCCTTACCGGGATTAAGCACCGGGGAGCTGTTTTTT. It translates to CASSFSLPGLSTGELFF.

A note on this clone: Other DNA sequences in this sample translate to the same CDR3. The chain carries TRBV7-2 and TRBJ2-7; 10 bases map to TRBD2. The CDR3 is 16 amino acids. Per the germline V gene, CDR1 is SGHTA and CDR2 is FQGNSA. Losses at the gene ends were 5 bases for V and 0 bases for J; bases not matched to a gene: 7. The CDR3 nucleotides read TGTGCCAGCAGCCCCCGGGGACTAGCGAGCTCCTACGAGCAGTACTTC. Residues: CASSPRGLASSYEQYF.

This chain connects TRBV5-6 to TRBJ2-5; TRBD2 aligns across 10 bases. Trimming removed 0 bases from V and 4 bases from J; junction bases left unmatched: 3. Germline V CDR1 and CDR2: SGHDT, YYEEEE. The CDR3 is made up of 15 amino acids. CDR3 DNA sequence: TGTGCCAGCAGCTTGGGAGCGGGAGGGAGAGAGACCCAGTACTTC. As protein: CASSLGAGGRETQYF.

CDR3 nucleotides: TGTGCCAGCAGTGACGTGGGACATTTCACGGATACGCAGTATTTT. Its protein is CASSDVGHFTDTQYF. The V gene is TRBV6-1, the J gene TRBJ2-3; perhaps TRBD1 as D (6 bases). V dropped 3 bases and J dropped 6 bases, with 16 bases sitting between them. The CDR3 is 15 amino acids. Germline V lookup: CDR1 MNHNS, CDR2 SASEGT.

The chain joins TRBV5-1 to TRBJ2-5; 8 positions match TRBD1. Per germline, CDR1 SGHRS and CDR2 YFSETQ. V lost 0 bases and J lost 5; bases outside the gene matches: 9. The CDR3 is made up of 16 amino acids. CDR3: CASSLVRTGSSETQYF. CDR3 in DNA: TGCGCCAGCAGCTTGGTAAGGACAGGGTCATCGGAGACCCAGTACTTC.

This sequence joins TRBV25-1 and TRBJ2-6; D may be TRBD1 (6 bases). Per the germline V gene, CDR1 is MGHDK and CDR2 is SYGVNS. V lost 5 bases to trimming and J lost 0 bases, with 8 bases between them. The CDR3 sequence is 15 residues long. The CDR3 sequence is CASSTGFSGANVLTF. CDR3 nucleotides: TGTGCCAGCAGTACAGGGTTCTCTGGGGCCAACGTCCTGACTTTC.